The 24 T cell receptor beta chains below were found in one sample sequenced in a study of blood T cell repertoires in COVID-19. Method: immunoSEQ multiplex PCR; TCRdb's copy keeps in-frame clones and lacks some. The data contain more than 150,000 clones, 84% of them singletons. Sequenced sample: peripheral blood. These receptor sequences come from a woman aged 45-60 years with acute or convalescent COVID-19.

This chain connects TRBV4-2 to TRBJ2-1; TRBD1 is a possible D gene (7 bases). Germline values: CDR1 LGHNA, CDR2 YNFKEQ. CDR3 length: 21 residues. V was trimmed by 4 bases and J by 1 base, leaving 29 bases between them. CDR3 amino acids: CASSPEGEGAPIRGSYNEQFF. The CDR3 nucleotides read TGTGCCAGCAGCCCGGAGGGAGAGGGGGCCCCCATAAGAGGGTCCTACAATGAGCAGTTCTTC.

V is TRBV7-3 and J is TRBJ2-3; 9 nucleotides match TRBD2. The V gene end was trimmed by 8 bases and the J gene end by 4 bases; junction bases not matched to a gene: 4. This CDR3 comprises 13 residues. From germline, CDR1 is SGHTA and CDR2 FQGTGA. The CDR3 nucleotides read TGTGCCAGCCGGACTAGCGCATCAGATACGCAGTATTTT. Its protein product is CASRTSASDTQYF.

This chain connects TRBV2 to TRBJ2-7; the match to TRBD1 covers 7 bases. The CDR3 length is 12 residues. Germline V gene sequence: CDR1 SNHLY, CDR2 FYNNEI. Losses at the gene ends were 11 bases for V and 3 bases for J; bases not matched to a gene: 7. The CDR3 DNA reads TGTGCCGGCCGGGACAGAGACTACGAGCAGTACTTC. It specifies CAGRDRDYEQYF.

The genes are TRBV28 and TRBJ2-3; 13 bases are shared with TRBD2. The germline gives CDR1 MDHEN, CDR2 SYDVKM. This CDR3 has 16 amino acids. J was trimmed by 10 bases and V by 3 bases; bases with no gene match: 10. CDR3 DNA sequence: TGTGCCAGCAGTTTTATTGGGACTAGCGGGACTTATGCGCAGTATTTT. It is translated as CASSFIGTSGTYAQYF.

The V and J genes are TRBV7-2 and TRBJ2-3; 10 bases fit TRBD2. CDR1 is SGHTA, CDR2 FQGNSA, per germline. This CDR3 is built from 16 residues. V gave up 0 bases and J gave up 5 bases; unmatched junction bases: 5. The CDR3 coding sequence is TGTGCCAGCAGCTTAGCGCTAGCGGGAGCAGGAGATACGCAGTATTTT. This codes for CASSLALAGAGDTQYF. The variable domain in full, completed from reference TRBV7-2 and TRBJ2-3, reads GAGVSQSPSNKVTEKGKDVELRCDPISGHTALYWYRQSLGQGLEFLIYFQGNSAPDKSGLPSDRFSAERTGGSVSTLTIQRTQQEDSAVYLCASSLALAGAGDTQYFGPGTRLTVL.

The sample holds one count of this clone. V gene TRBV14 combines with J gene TRBJ1-1; D possibly corresponds to TRBD1 (5 bases). With 1 base removed from V and 5 bases from J, the gap between germline ends came to 14 bases. This CDR3 is 15 amino acids long. In germline, CDR1 is SGHDN, CDR2 FVKESK. Here the CDR3 reads CASSQVGGLGTEAFF. CDR3 coding DNA: TGTGCCAGCAGCCAAGTGGGGGGACTGGGAACTGAAGCTTTCTTT.

This chain joins TRBV2 and TRBJ2-2; D perhaps matches TRBD2 (5 bases). V was clipped by 5 bases and J by 2 bases, with 12 bases between them. In germline, CDR1 is SNHLY, CDR2 FYNNEI. The CDR3 is 15 amino acids. CDR3 nucleotide sequence: TGTGCCAGCAGTCCCGAGCGGCTAAACACCGGGGAGCTGTTTTTT. Its protein product is CASSPERLNTGELFF.

This CDR3 is CASSGEPGNTIYF. CDR3 DNA: TGTGCCAGTAGTGGGGAGCCTGGAAACACCATATATTTT. This chain links TRBV19 with TRBJ1-3; no clear D gene. The CDR3 has 13 amino acids. Germline CDR1 and CDR2: LNHDA and SQIVND (reference sequence). The ends were cut back, 5 bases at V and 2 bases at J, with 7 bases in the middle.

This clone was counted between two and nine times. This rearrangement joins TRBV15 to TRBJ2-5; 9 nucleotides align to TRBD2. Losses at the gene ends were 3 bases for V and 2 bases for J; bases not matched to a gene: 13. The CDR3 runs 18 residues. Germline loops: CDR1 LNHNV, CDR2 YYDKDF (reference sequence). This CDR3 reads CATSSDARGGRYQETQYF. CDR3 sequence (DNA): TGTGCCACCAGCAGTGACGCGCGGGGGGGCCGATATCAAGAGACCCAGTACTTC.

This clone appeared once. The CDR3 region is CASSLGLAGGPDTQYF. As DNA, the CDR3 is TGTGCCAGCAGCTTAGGGCTAGCGGGAGGGCCAGATACGCAGTATTTT. V gene TRBV11-1 combines with J gene TRBJ2-3; TRBD2 aligns across 12 bases. Germline lookup yields CDR1 SGHAT and CDR2 FQDESV (reference sequence). The junction had 3 bases not matched to a gene; V was cut back by 1 base and J by 4 bases. The CDR3 extends over 16 amino acids. Based on the CDR3 plus reference TRBV11-1 and TRBJ2-3, the full variable domain is EAEVAQSPRYKITEKSQAVAFWCDPISGHATLYWYRQILGQGPELLVQFQDESVVDDSQLPKDRFSAERLKGVDSTLKIQPAELGDSAMYLCASSLGLAGGPDTQYFGPGTRLTVL.

The chain is built from TRBV29-1 and TRBJ2-3; 7 bases align to TRBD2. With 1 base clipped from V and 5 bases from J, the junction kept 12 bases outside the gene matches. Germline-derived CDR1 and CDR2 are SQVTM and ANQGSEA. The CDR3 has 16 residues. The CDR3 DNA sequence: TGCAGCGTTGAAGCCGCCGCGGGAGTCTGGGGAGATACGCAGTATTTT. Amino acid sequence: CSVEAAAGVWGDTQYF.

This clone has only one observation. The chain employs TRBV7-9 and TRBJ2-3; a possible D gene is TRBD2 (6 bases). The V end was cut by 5 bases, the J end by 2 bases, with 14 bases between. The CDR3 is 15 amino acids. Germline V gives CDR1 SEHNR, CDR2 FQNEAQ (reference sequence). CDR3 nucleotides: TGTGCCAGCAGCCCCCCTAGCGAGTACACAGATACGCAGTATTTT. Amino acid sequence: CASSPPSEYTDTQYF.

CDR3 residues: CASRVTGTGLEKQYF. CDR3 DNA sequence: TGTGCCAGCAGGGTTACCGGGACAGGGTTAGAGAAGCAGTACTTC. The V call is TRBV5-6, the J call TRBJ2-7; 9 bases agree with TRBD1. V was clipped by 5 bases and J by 8 bases; unmatched bases: 14. CDR3 length: 15 amino acids. Looked up from germline, CDR1 is SGHDT and CDR2 is YYEEEE.

This chain links TRBV11-3 with TRBJ2-3; 11 bases match TRBD2. This CDR3 contains 15 residues. The germline CDR1 and CDR2 sequences are SGHNT and YENEEA. J gave up 6 bases and V 1 base, and 3 bases lay outside the gene matches. The DNA of the CDR3 is TGTGCCAGCAGCTTAGGACTAGCGGGGAGGGATACGCAGTATTTT. This translates into CASSLGLAGRDTQYF.

CDR3 region: CASSVALRDGYTF. The CDR3 region has the DNA TGTGCCAGCAGCGTAGCTCTCCGGGATGGCTACACCTTC. The chain carries TRBV9 and TRBJ1-2; no definite D call. CDR3 length equals 13 residues. CDR1 SGDLS and CDR2 YYNGEE come from the germline V gene. With 0 bases removed from V and 6 bases from J, the gap between germline ends came to 9 bases.

The V call is TRBV4-3, the J call TRBJ1-3; no clear D gene. Germline values: CDR1 LGHNA, CDR2 YSLEER. This CDR3 spans 13 amino acids. Between the trimmed V and J ends, which lost 3 bases and 4 bases, there was a span of 7 bases. The CDR3 coding sequence is TGCGCCAGCAGCCACGGGGAGGGAAACACCATATATTTT. Protein sequence: CASSHGEGNTIYF.

This chain links TRBV6-2 or TRBV6-3 with TRBJ1-6; no firm D call. The germline gives CDR1 MNHEY, CDR2 SVGEGT. This CDR3 has 17 residues. Trimming removed 5 bases at V and 4 bases at J, with 18 bases between. The CDR3 coding sequence is TGTGCCAGCAGTCCACCCGGGAGACCGGGATATAATTCACCCCTCCACTTT. This translates into CASSPPGRPGYNSPLHF.

V gene TRBV6-5 combines with J gene TRBJ1-1, with no clear D. The ends were cut back, 8 bases at V and 2 bases at J, with 3 bases in the middle. Per the germline V gene, CDR1 is MNHEY and CDR2 is SVGAGI. The CDR3 extends over 10 amino acids. The CDR3 DNA is TGTGCCAGCCAAAACACTGAAGCTTTCTTT. Translation gives CASQNTEAFF.

V is TRBV29-1 and J is TRBJ2-5; 8 bases map to TRBD1. The CDR3 is made up of 12 amino acids. Germline values: CDR1 SQVTM, CDR2 ANQGSEA. With V trimmed by 3 bases and J by 5 bases, 2 bases remained unmatched. The CDR3 is CSVERTGETQYF. The DNA of the CDR3 is TGCAGCGTTGAGAGGACAGGGGAGACCCAGTACTTC.

The rearrangement joins TRBV6-1 to TRBJ2-1, with D perhaps TRBD1 (5 bases). Germline CDR1 and CDR2: MNHNS and SASEGT. This CDR3 contains 15 residues. V shed 2 bases and J shed 8 bases, with 16 bases lying between them. The CDR3 DNA sequence: TGTGCCAGCAGTGAAAGGGGTCCGGTCGTCTATGAGCAGTTCTTC. This translates into CASSERGPVVYEQFF.

This clone was observed a single time. This chain uses TRBV7-2 with TRBJ2-5; maybe TRBD2 (6 bases). This CDR3 comprises 16 residues. In germline, CDR1 is SGHTA, CDR2 FQGNSA. V was cut by 3 bases and J by 2 bases, with 16 bases left in between. The CDR3 reads CASSFSGGGVQETQYF. CDR3 sequence (DNA): TGTGCCAGCAGCTTTTCCGGGGGAGGAGTGCAAGAGACCCAGTACTTC.

This sequence joins TRBV25-1 and TRBJ1-6; TRBD1 matches 9 bases. Trimming cost V 1 base and J 10 bases; bases outside gene matches: 11. The CDR3 extends over 17 amino acids. Germline V gene data show CDR1 as MGHDK and CDR2 as SYGVNS. The DNA for the CDR3 is TGTGCCAGCAGTGAATGGGCGGACAGGGGAATTCAATCACCCCTCCACTTT. This sequence encodes CASSEWADRGIQSPLHF.

CDR3 nucleotide sequence: TGTGCCAGCAGCCAGGGGCATACGCAGTATTTT. Translation: CASSQGHTQYF. V usage is TRBV6-5 and J usage is TRBJ2-3, with D tentatively TRBD1 (6 bases). This CDR3 is built from 11 residues. Trimming stripped 6 bases from V and 7 bases from J, with 8 bases between. CDR1 is MNHEY and CDR2 is SVGAGI in the germline V gene.

The chain combines TRBV19 with TRBJ1-5, with TRBD1 identical over 10 bases. The CDR3 length is 14 residues. The germline V gene has CDR1 LNHDA and CDR2 SQIVND (reference sequence). V gave up 7 bases and J gave up 7 bases; unmatched junction bases: 7. CDR3 DNA: TGTGCCAGTACCGGGACAGGGGCATGGCAGCCCCAGCATTTT. This gives the protein CASTGTGAWQPQHF.